This entry lists 26 T cell receptor beta chains sequenced from one sample in a study of T cell responses to AZD1222 COVID-19 vaccine. Measured with immunoSEQ multiplex PCR; TCRdb has only the in-frame clones, and not every one. The sample consists of 130,000 or so clones, 75% to 95% of them appearing once. Here the sequenced sample was peripheral blood, taken on day 0 of AZD1222 vaccination. These receptors all come from an adult in good health.

The V call is TRBV29-1, the J call TRBJ1-2; D ambiguous. The CDR3 is made up of 12 amino acids. Trimming shortened V by 5 bases and J by 2 bases, and 9 bases separated the two germline ends. Germline V CDR1 and CDR2: SQVTM, ANQGSEA. This CDR3 reads CSVIYANYGYTF. DNA for the CDR3: TGCAGCGTTATTTACGCGAACTATGGCTACACCTTC.

This clone was counted once. This chain connects TRBV27 to TRBJ2-1; TRBD2 matches 7 bases. Germline trimming cut 4 bases from V and 6 bases from J; bases unmatched to any gene: 12. Looked up from germline, CDR1 is MNHEY and CDR2 is SMNVEV (reference sequence). The CDR3 length is 16 residues. The CDR3, as DNA: TGTGCCAGCAGTTCTCCTAGAGGGAGGGCCATCAATGAGCAGTTCTTC. This sequence encodes CASSSPRGRAINEQFF.

The J gene is TRBJ2-7, the V gene TRBV29-1; D call uncertain. Between the trimmed V and J ends, which lost 5 bases and 2 bases, there was a span of 10 bases. CDR1 and CDR2 from the germline V gene are SQVTM and ANQGSEA. The CDR3 runs 12 residues. CDR3 in amino acids: CSVKDVAYEQYF. The DNA for the CDR3 is TGCAGCGTTAAGGACGTCGCCTACGAGCAGTACTTC.

The chain has TRBV28 and TRBJ2-1; 8 bases are a match to TRBD2. Germline V CDR1 and CDR2: MDHEN, SYDVKM. V trimming: 8 bases; J trimming: 2 bases; junction bases outside the gene matches: 8. The CDR3 length is 15 residues. CDR3 residues: CASLIAGQTYNEQFF. The CDR3 nucleotides are TGTGCCAGCCTCATAGCGGGACAAACCTACAATGAGCAGTTCTTC.

This clone appeared a single time. DNA for the CDR3: TGTGCCAGCAGTTTAAGAAGGGGCCACATTCAGTACTTC. It codes for CASSLRRGHIQYF. The chain recombines TRBV12-3 or TRBV12-4 with TRBJ2-4; tentatively, D is TRBD1 (5 bases). V gave up 2 bases and J gave up 8 bases, with 10 bases separating them. This CDR3 has 13 amino acids.

The chain joins TRBV28 to TRBJ2-3; 10 bases map to TRBD1. The CDR3 runs 16 residues. J was trimmed by 2 bases and V by 6 bases; bases with no gene match: 8. Per germline, CDR1 MDHEN and CDR2 SYDVKM. The CDR3 nucleotides are TGTGCCAGCAGGCGCCCCGGGACAGGGGTCACAGATACGCAGTATTTT. It encodes CASRRPGTGVTDTQYF.

The V call is TRBV27, the J call TRBJ2-7; 9 nucleotides align to TRBD1. This CDR3 is built from 14 residues. The ends lost 2 bases at V and 4 bases at J; junction bases unmatched: 3. CDR1 is MNHEY, CDR2 SMNVEV, per germline (reference sequence). CDR3 sequence reads: CASSLGDRVYEQYF. In DNA, the CDR3 is TGTGCCAGCAGTTTAGGGGACAGGGTATACGAGCAGTACTTC.

The genes are TRBV12-5 and TRBJ1-1; D is possibly TRBD1 (5 bases). The V end lost 1 base, the J end lost 4 bases, and 10 bases lay between the germline ends. Germline lookup yields CDR1 LGHNT and CDR2 FRNRAP. The CDR3 consists of 14 residues. The CDR3 reads CASGLGGISTEAFF. The CDR3 nucleotides are TGTGCTAGTGGTTTGGGGGGGATCAGCACTGAAGCTTTCTTT.

The V gene is TRBV5-1, the J gene TRBJ2-2, with D hard to call. V lost 0 bases and J 4 bases, leaving 13 bases between the germline ends. The CDR3 loop spans 16 amino acids. Germline values: CDR1 SGHRS, CDR2 YFSETQ. CDR3 nucleotides: TGCGCCAGCAGCTTGGAATTTACTCCCTCCACCGGGGAGCTGTTTTTT. Translated, it gives CASSLEFTPSTGELFF.

The chain has TRBV5-6 and TRBJ2-3, with D possibly matching TRBD2 (7 bases). Trimming pared 0 bases from V and 0 bases from J, leaving 14 bases between. The CDR3 loop spans 17 amino acids. Germline V gene sequence: CDR1 SGHDT, CDR2 YYEEEE. CDR3 sequence reads: CASSLEVGGRSTDTQYF. As DNA, the CDR3 is TGTGCCAGCAGCTTGGAGGTGGGGGGGCGAAGCACAGATACGCAGTATTTT.

The rearrangement joins TRBV29-1 to TRBJ1-4; 12 bases map to TRBD1. CDR1 SQVTM and CDR2 ANQGSEA come from the germline V gene. The V and J ends lost 7 bases and 7 bases, in that order; junction bases with no gene match: 10. The CDR3 loop spans 15 amino acids. CDR3 residues: CSAGQGAQWGEKLFF. In nucleotides, the CDR3 is TGCAGCGCGGGACAGGGGGCCCAATGGGGTGAAAAACTGTTTTTT.

The chain has TRBV28 and TRBJ2-7; no definite D call. CDR1 is MDHEN, CDR2 SYDVKM, per germline. Trimming cost V 3 bases and J 9 bases, with 12 bases left between them. The CDR3 has 12 residues. As DNA, the CDR3 is TGTGCCAGCAGTTTTGCCCTTCTTGGGCAGTACTTC. Protein product: CASSFALLGQYF.

V gene TRBV2 combines with J gene TRBJ2-3, with a possible D match to TRBD2 (6 bases). Germline CDR1 is SNHLY and CDR2 is FYNNEI. The CDR3 length is 16 residues. V shed 5 bases and J shed 3 bases, with 18 bases lying between them. Here the CDR3 reads CASSFKAGGGTDTQYF. CDR3 bases: TGTGCCAGCAGTTTTAAAGCGGGTGGGGGGACAGATACGCAGTATTTT.

V gene TRBV7-2 combines with J gene TRBJ2-7; 8 nucleotides align to TRBD2. Germline V gene data show CDR1 as SGHTA and CDR2 as FQGNSA. This CDR3 has 14 residues. J gave up 6 bases and V 5 bases, and 9 bases lay outside the gene matches. CDR3 region: CASSADSGTSEQYF. CDR3 coding DNA: TGTGCCAGCAGCGCTGATAGCGGGACAAGCGAGCAGTACTTC.

The chain is built from TRBV20-1 and TRBJ1-3, with 7 bases fitting TRBD1. Looked up from germline, CDR1 is DFQATT and CDR2 is SNEGSKA (reference sequence). This CDR3 is built from 15 residues. The V and J ends lost 3 bases and 4 bases, in that order; junction bases with no gene match: 9. The CDR3 spells CSASPETGLGNTIYF. The CDR3 nucleotides are TGCAGTGCTAGTCCCGAGACAGGGCTAGGAAACACCATATATTTT.

V gene TRBV6-5 combines with J gene TRBJ2-3, with 9 positions matching TRBD1. Trimming cost V 4 bases and J 0 bases; bases outside gene matches: 2. Germline-derived CDR1 and CDR2 are MNHEY and SVGAGI. CDR3 length equals 15 residues. CDR3: CASSLQGASTDTQYF. The CDR3 bases are TGTGCCAGCAGTTTACAGGGGGCAAGCACAGATACGCAGTATTTT.

The chain combines TRBV18 with TRBJ2-2, with TRBD1 identical over 7 bases. The ends lost 2 bases at V and 0 bases at J; junction bases unmatched: 3. Germline CDR1 KGHSH, CDR2 LQKENI. The length of the CDR3 is 16 residues. The CDR3 loop reads CASSPRGQANTGELFF. CDR3 bases: TGTGCCAGCTCACCAAGAGGACAGGCGAACACCGGGGAGCTGTTTTTT.

The V and J genes are TRBV7-9 and TRBJ2-1, with D unclear. V lost 4 bases to trimming and J lost 4 bases, with 11 bases between them. Per germline, CDR1 SEHNR and CDR2 FQNEAQ (reference sequence). The CDR3 has 14 amino acids. CDR3 residues: CASSSSGRYNEQFF. The CDR3 coding sequence is TGTGCCAGCAGCTCCTCCGGACGTTACAATGAGCAGTTCTTC.

The CDR3 DNA reads as TGTGCCACCAGTGGGGGAATGGGGGGCGCTAGTCAGCCCCAGCATTTT. It is translated as CATSGGMGGASQPQHF. This chain connects TRBV24-1 to TRBJ1-5; weak D call: TRBD1 (6 bases). Trimming stripped 5 bases from V and 6 bases from J, with 19 bases between. The CDR3 is 16 amino acids. Germline-derived CDR1 and CDR2 are KGHDR and SFDVKD.

The chain couples TRBV9 to TRBJ2-3, with 7 bases fitting TRBD2. V trimming: 0 bases; J trimming: 4 bases; junction bases outside the gene matches: 8. The CDR3 runs 16 residues. Germline V gene data show CDR1 as SGDLS and CDR2 as YYNGEE. In DNA, the CDR3 is TGTGCCAGCAGCGTAGCTGGGGGGGGAGGGCCAGATACGCAGTATTTT. The encoded protein is CASSVAGGGGPDTQYF.

A single count supports this clone. The chain is built from TRBV30 and TRBJ1-2, with TRBD1 matching 7 bases. In germline, CDR1 is GTSNPN, CDR2 SVGIG (reference sequence). The CDR3 sequence is 14 residues long. V trimming: 0 bases; J trimming: 8 bases; junction bases outside the gene matches: 9. This CDR3 reads CAWSVPGGIRGYTF. The CDR3 DNA sequence: TGTGCCTGGAGTGTCCCAGGGGGTATAAGAGGCTACACCTTC. Drawing the rest from reference TRBV30 and TRBJ1-2, the complete variable domain is SQTIHQWPATLVQPVGSPLSLECTVEGTSNPNLYWYRQAAGRGLQLLFYSVGIGQISSEVPQNLSASRPQDRQFILSSKKLLLSDSGFYLCAWSVPGGIRGYTFGSGTRLTVV.

Here the CDR3 DNA reads TGTGCCAGCTCTCCGGGACAGGGGAGCGGAAACACCATATATTTT. As protein: CASSPGQGSGNTIYF. This rearrangement joins TRBV18 to TRBJ1-3, with 10 bases matching TRBD1. The germline V gene encodes CDR1 KGHSH and CDR2 LQKENI. Trimming removed 6 bases from V and 4 bases from J; junction bases left unmatched: 6. There are 15 residues in the CDR3.

This clone has just one count. This chain joins TRBV21-1 and TRBJ1-2. TRBV21-1 is described as a pseudogene. The CDR3 covers 11 residues. CDR3 sequence reads: CAPRRGKGYTF. The CDR3 DNA reads as TGTGCTCCCAGGAGAGGCAAAGGCTACACCTTC.

The chain recombines TRBV28 with TRBJ1-4, with D tentatively TRBD1 (6 bases). The V end was cut by 6 bases, the J end by 2 bases, with 7 bases between. This CDR3 has 13 residues. Germline-derived CDR1 and CDR2 are MDHEN and SYDVKM. CDR3 nucleotide sequence: TGTGCCAGCAGAGGGGGGACTAATGAAAAACTGTTTTTT. Protein sequence: CASRGGTNEKLFF.

This clone was seen a single time. The gene calls are TRBV28 and TRBJ2-1; D assignment may be TRBD1 or TRBD2 (5 bases each). The CDR3 is made up of 14 amino acids. The V end lost 6 bases, the J end lost 0 bases, and 9 bases lay between the germline ends. Germline V gives CDR1 MDHEN, CDR2 SYDVKM. CDR3 coding DNA: TGTGCCAGCAGCTCGGGGCCCTCCTACAATGAGCAGTTCTTC. Encoded protein: CASSSGPSYNEQFF.

J is TRBJ2-5 and V is TRBV5-1, with TRBD2 matching 8 bases. Unmatched junction bases numbered 2, after V lost 0 bases and J lost 4 bases. Per the germline V gene, CDR1 is SGHRS and CDR2 is YFSETQ. The CDR3 sequence is 14 residues long. As DNA, the CDR3 is TGCGCCAGCAGCTTGGGGACTAGCATAGAGACCCAGTACTTC. Encoded protein: CASSLGTSIETQYF. The variable domain in full, completed from reference TRBV5-1 and TRBJ2-5, reads KAGVTQTPRYLIKTRGQQVTLSCSPISGHRSVSWYQQTPGQGLQFLFEYFSETQRNKGNFPGRFSGRQFSNSRSEMNVSTLELGDSALYLCASSLGTSIETQYFGPGTRLLVL.